A selection of T cell receptor beta chains follows, all from one sample in a study of cytomegalovirus exposure and HLA in healthy donors. The method was immunoSEQ multiplex PCR; TCRdb's version includes in-frame clones alone and lacks a portion of them. Of fewer than 150,000 clones in the sample, 60% to 85% are singletons; the top ten hold 2.8%. Material for sequencing was PBMCs. These receptor sequences come from a male donor in good health and CMV-seronegative. CDR3s include the opening cysteine and the closing phenylalanine or tryptophan.

>TRBJ2-2|TRBV18
CASSPRGQANTGELFF
>TRBJ2-1|TRBV9
CASSVVWTSGGSEQFF
>TRBJ2-3|TRBV28
CASSPGGPSTDTQYF
>TRBJ1-6|TRBV4-3
CASSQALTGSLSPLHF
>TRBJ2-3|TRBV19
CASRTRRSGTDTQYF
>TRBJ2-7|TRBV9
CASSVAGQGYEQYF
>TRBJ1-2|TRBV6-5
CASSPGNLLHYGYTF
>TRBJ2-2|TRBV6-1
CASLVGTGNTGELFF
>TRBJ2-1|TRBV2
CASNRLAGANEQFF
>TRBJ1-1|TRBV7-3
CASSSPPGQGMNTEAFF